The TCR beta chain described here comes from a study of cytomegalovirus exposure and HLA in healthy donors. The germline V gene encodes CDR1 MDHEN and CDR2 SYDVKM. V was pared by 4 bases and J by 3 bases, with 13 bases between. This CDR3 is built from 15 residues. Researchers ran the PCR with 60 Vbeta and 13 Jbeta primers. Sequenced by immunoSEQ multiplex PCR; TCRdb stores in-frame clones only, minus some. In all, the sample yields about 67,000 clones. Sequenced sample: PBMCs. This receptor was obtained from a woman in her twenties or thirties in good health and CMV-seronegative. This chain joins TRBV28 and TRBJ1-5; possible D gene TRBD1, 5 bases. CDR3: CASSSLGALNQPQHF. As DNA, the CDR3 is TGTGCCAGCAGTTCTCTAGGGGCCCTCAATCAGCCCCAGCATTTT.